Shown below are 10 T cell receptor beta chains from a single sample sequenced in a study of identical twins' blood T cells. Each CDR3 protein gets one entry after TCRdb re-called the 5' RACE reads with MiXCR. The sample has fewer than 450,000 distinct CDR3 sequences, roughly 30% seen once; the top ten hold 5.5% to 7%. Specimen: PBMCs. All receptors derive from a woman between 18 and 50 years old in good health.

The chain joins TRBV10-3 to TRBJ1-5; no clear D gene. The CDR3 runs to 15 residues. V was cut by 3 bases and J by 5 bases, with 14 bases left in between. In germline, CDR1 is ENHRY, CDR2 SYGVKD. The CDR3 region is CAISETLSRDQPQHF. DNA for the CDR3: TGTGCCATCAGTGAAACACTCTCACGGGATCAGCCCCAGCATTTT.

This clonotype was detected a few times. The chain recombines TRBV29-1 with TRBJ1-1, with D perhaps TRBD1 (5 bases). With 7 bases removed from V and 7 bases from J, the gap between germline ends came to 19 bases. The CDR3 is made up of 13 amino acids. The germline CDR1 and CDR2 sequences are SQVTM and ANQGSEA. The CDR3 reads CSAWQGTRFEAFF. As DNA, the CDR3 is TGCAGCGCATGGCAGGGAACCCGGTTTGAAGCTTTCTTT.

The chain is built from TRBV6-2 or TRBV6-3 and TRBJ1-5, with D unresolved. Trimming removed 6 bases at V and 4 bases at J, with 22 bases between. Germline CDR1 is MNHEY and CDR2 is SVGEGT. This CDR3 has 17 amino acids. The CDR3 sequence: CASRPNLIGKGNQPQHF. In DNA, the CDR3 is TGTGCCAGCAGACCTAACTTGATAGGGAAAGGGAATCAGCCCCAGCATTTT.

The chain links TRBV20-1 to TRBJ2-5; D is undetermined. Germline CDR1 and CDR2: DFQATT and SNEGSKA (reference sequence). The CDR3 runs 13 residues. Trimming took off 3 bases at V and 2 bases at J, with 10 bases between the two ends. The CDR3 is CSASDRAQETQYF. Here the CDR3 DNA reads TGCAGTGCTAGCGACCGGGCGCAAGAGACCCAGTACTTC.

The V and J genes are TRBV12-3 or TRBV12-4 and TRBJ2-4, with D maybe TRBD1 (5 bases). This CDR3 has 14 amino acids. The germline V and J ends were trimmed by 8 bases and 1 base, with 12 bases remaining between them. The CDR3 loop is CASGGHTAKNIQYF. The CDR3 DNA follows: TGTGCCAGCGGCGGACACACCGCCAAAAACATTCAGTACTTC.

A few counts support this clonotype. The rearrangement uses TRBV7-9 and TRBJ1-4, with D unresolved. The CDR3 is made up of 14 amino acids. Germline CDR1 is SEHNR and CDR2 is FQNEAQ (reference sequence). V was trimmed by 4 bases and J by 8 bases, leaving 14 bases between them. The CDR3 reads CASSSAGMEEKLFF. CDR3 bases: TGTGCCAGCAGCTCGGCCGGGATGGAAGAAAAACTGTTTTTT. Using reference TRBV7-9 and TRBJ1-4 for the parts outside the CDR3, the full variable domain is DTGVSQNPRHKITKRGQNVTFRCDPISEHNRLYWYRQTLGQGPEFLTYFQNEAQLEKSRLLSDRFSAERPKGSFSTLEIQRTEQGDSAMYLCASSSAGMEEKLFFGSGTQLSVL.

This clonotype appeared a single time. This sequence joins TRBV7-8 and TRBJ1-1, with D hard to call. Germline lookup yields CDR1 SGHVS and CDR2 FQNEAQ. Between the trimmed V and J ends, which lost 6 bases and 1 base, there was a span of 12 bases. The CDR3 sequence is 14 residues long. CDR3 nucleotides: TGTGCCAGCAGTACCAACAATCCGAACACTGAAGCTTTCTTT. Its translation is CASSTNNPNTEAFF.

Turning to this clonotype: This may stem from a read error, because a much larger clone lies one nucleotide away. The rearrangement joins TRBV29-1 to TRBJ1-5, with a possible D match to TRBD1 (5 bases). The germline V and J ends were trimmed by 3 bases and 0 bases, with 12 bases remaining between them. CDR1 is SQVTM and CDR2 is ANQGSEA in the germline V gene. The CDR3 loop spans 15 amino acids. The CDR3 DNA sequence: TGCAGCGTTGAGGATGGGGCCTATAGCAATCAGCCCCAGCATTTT. Translated, it gives CSVEDGAYSNQPQHF.

The chain links TRBV6-2 or TRBV6-3 to TRBJ2-1; 12 bases line up with TRBD2. This CDR3 spans 16 amino acids. V trimming: 9 bases; J trimming: 2 bases; junction bases outside the gene matches: 8. Germline V lookup: CDR1 MNHEY, CDR2 SVGEGT. DNA for the CDR3: TGTGCCAGTAGGGGTGCTAGCGGGAGGGCCTACAATGAGCAGTTCTTC. It yields the protein CASRGASGRAYNEQFF.

Ten or more counts support this clonotype. The chain uses TRBV12-3 or TRBV12-4 and TRBJ1-2, with TRBD1 as a possible D gene (6 bases). Trimming shortened V by 6 bases and J by 4 bases, and 15 bases separated the two germline ends. There are 14 residues in the CDR3. CDR3 loop: CASSRDNSFYGYTF. The CDR3, as DNA: TGTGCCAGCAGCCGGGACAATTCCTTCTATGGCTACACCTTC.